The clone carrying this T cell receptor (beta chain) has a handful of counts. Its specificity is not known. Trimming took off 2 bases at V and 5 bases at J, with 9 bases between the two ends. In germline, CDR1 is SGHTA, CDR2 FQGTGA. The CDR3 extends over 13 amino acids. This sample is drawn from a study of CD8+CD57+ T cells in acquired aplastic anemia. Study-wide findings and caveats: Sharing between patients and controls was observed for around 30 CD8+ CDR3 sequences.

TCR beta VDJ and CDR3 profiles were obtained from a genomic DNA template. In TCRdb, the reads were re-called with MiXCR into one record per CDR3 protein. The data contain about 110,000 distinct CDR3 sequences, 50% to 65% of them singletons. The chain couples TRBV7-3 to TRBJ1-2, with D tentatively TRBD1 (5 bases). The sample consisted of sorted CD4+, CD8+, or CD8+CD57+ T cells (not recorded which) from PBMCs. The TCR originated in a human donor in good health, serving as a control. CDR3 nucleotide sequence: TGTGCCAGCAGCTTAGGCTCAGGGTATGGCTACACCTTC. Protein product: CASSLGSGYGYTF.